The T cell receptor (beta chain) under discussion was sequenced for a study of shared clonotypes between healthy human individuals. Across the study: Donors consisted of two women and a few men between 18 and 49.

The count of this clone is one. Antigen: not known. Only Caucasian adults living in Nashville, Tennessee made up the donor group. Notes on the study in general: On the whole, naive subsets had larger estimated richness than memory subsets had.

Researchers ran the assay at a deep level. Profiling relied on immunoSEQ multiplex PCR, and the TCRdb table lists in-frame clones only, not all of them. The top ten hold about 0.13% of the sample, which has some 2 million clones, roughly 96% seen once. The germline gives CDR1 SGDLS, CDR2 YYNGEE. The CDR3 is made up of 16 amino acids. The V gene end was trimmed by 2 bases and the J gene end by 0 bases; junction bases not matched to a gene: 2. The sequenced material came from naive CD4+ T cells sorted from blood. The subset here: CD45RA+ positively selected. The J gene is TRBJ2-2, the V gene TRBV9; 9 bases map to TRBD2. The sequence was obtained from a man between 18 and 35 years old in good health. The CDR3 loop is CASSVLAGTNTGELFF. The CDR3 DNA reads TGTGCCAGCAGCGTTCTAGCGGGGACGAACACCGGGGAGCTGTTTTTT. The full variable domain, in which reference TRBV9 and TRBJ2-2 provide the parts outside the CDR3, is DSGVTQTPKHLITATGQRVTLRCSPRSGDLSVYWYQQSLDQGLQFLIQYYNGEERAKGNILERFSAQQFPDLHSELNLSSLELGDSALYFCASSVLAGTNTGELFFGEGSRLTVL.